These T cell receptor beta chains were read from a single sample in a study of identical twins. TCRdb independently ran MiXCR on the 5' RACE reads; one entry per CDR3 protein. The sample records about 340,000 distinct CDR3 sequences, about 12% being singletons. The data were also submitted as part of a second study, on yellow fever vaccine responses in identical twins.

The material sequenced was CD8+ T cells sorted from blood. All receptors come from a woman between 18 and 29 years old in good health. The CDR3 runs from the conserved cysteine through the conserved F or W. Fields, in order: J gene, V gene, D gene, clone size, CDR3 protein, CDR3 DNA. A D gene is named only where the DNA matches it firmly. Clone size is not always given. Where it is, it says once, few, many or a class for expanded clones.

>TRBJ1-1|TRBV27|TRBD1|few
CASRQQGLGTEAFF
TGTGCCAGCAGACAACAGGGGCTTGGCACTGAAGCTTTCTTT
>TRBJ2-1|TRBV13|TRBD1|.
CASSLDRGRPHEQFF
TGTGCCAGCAGCTTAGACAGGGGGCGCCCCCATGAGCAGTTCTTC
>TRBJ2-7|TRBV12-3/TRBV12-4|TRBD2|few
CASTAGLAGPSSYEQYF
TGTGCCAGCACCGCCGGACTAGCGGGACCTAGCTCCTACGAGCAGTACTTC
>TRBJ2-2|TRBV12-3/TRBV12-4|.|.
CASSSHQGTNTGELFF
TGTGCCAGCAGTTCTCACCAGGGGACGAACACCGGGGAGCTGTTTTTT
>TRBJ2-3|TRBV9|TRBD2|few
CASNSGSGAGNTQYF
TGTGCCAGCAACTCAGGAAGCGGGGCGGGAAATACGCAGTATTTT
>TRBJ1-5|TRBV20-1|.|.
CCARDIEKGYGQPQHF
TGCTGTGCTAGAGATATCGAGAAGGGGTATGGACAGCCCCAGCATTTT
>TRBJ1-1|TRBV28|.|.
CASSFSREKGRTEAFF
TGTGCCAGCAGTTTTTCGCGGGAGAAGGGGAGAACTGAAGCTTTCTTT
>TRBJ2-2|TRBV12-3/TRBV12-4|.|.
CASGPGVANTGELFF
TGTGCCAGCGGTCCGGGGGTGGCGAACACCGGGGAGCTGTTTTTT
>TRBJ1-1|TRBV7-9|.|.
CASSHGGGPQGNTEAFF
TGTGCCAGCAGCCATGGTGGAGGCCCGCAGGGGAACACTGAAGCTTTCTTT
>TRBJ2-5|TRBV20-1|.|many
CSANKEIRQETQYF
TGCAGTGCTAATAAAGAGATAAGGCAAGAGACCCAGTACTTC
>TRBJ2-1|TRBV12-3/TRBV12-4|.|few
CASSFRWGGYEQFF
TGTGCCAGCAGTTTTAGGTGGGGGGGCTATGAGCAGTTCTTC
>TRBJ1-1|TRBV25-1|.|few
CASSGTAMNTEAFF
TGTGCCAGCAGTGGGACCGCTATGAACACTGAAGCTTTCTTT
>TRBJ2-5|TRBV20-1|.|few
CSAARPHQETQYF
TGCAGTGCTGCCCGGCCGCACCAAGAGACCCAGTACTTC
>TRBJ2-1|TRBV6-5|TRBD2|.
CASSYSIGLAGGGEQFF
TGTGCCAGCAGTTACTCTATAGGACTAGCGGGAGGCGGGGAGCAGTTCTTC
>TRBJ2-1|TRBV28|TRBD1|.
CASSFGTGGSINEQFF
TGTGCCAGCAGTTTCGGGACAGGGGGAAGTATTAATGAGCAGTTCTTC
>TRBJ2-1|TRBV29-1|.|.
CSAQGGISYNEQFF
TGCAGCGCCCAGGGCGGGATTTCCTACAATGAGCAGTTCTTC
>TRBJ1-2|TRBV6-5|.|.
CASSYGEGIYGYTF
TGTGCCAGCAGTTACGGCGAGGGGATCTATGGCTACACCTTC
>TRBJ2-1|TRBV20-1|.|few
CSARAGNEQFF
TGCAGTGCTAGAGCTGGCAATGAGCAGTTCTTC
>TRBJ1-6|TRBV13|.|few
CASSLVSSEGSTLHF
TGTGCCAGCAGCTTAGTGAGTTCAGAGGGGTCAACCCTCCACTTT
>TRBJ1-1|TRBV12-3/TRBV12-4|.|many
CASTLGSLNTEAFF
TGTGCCAGCACCCTAGGGAGCTTGAACACTGAAGCTTTCTTT
>TRBJ2-3|TRBV12-5|TRBD1|many
CASGLGGQGQDTQYF
TGTGCTAGTGGTTTGGGGGGACAGGGTCAAGATACGCAGTATTTT
>TRBJ1-1|TRBV7-2|.|few
CASSFDGLKRTVEAFF
TGTGCCAGCAGCTTTGACGGTTTAAAGAGAACAGTTGAAGCTTTCTTT
>TRBJ2-3|TRBV13|.|few
CASSSPGQDGTDTQYF
TGTGCCAGCAGCTCCCCCGGGCAGGATGGCACAGATACGCAGTATTTT
>TRBJ2-5|TRBV20-1|.|few
CSARDLDTGEETQYF
TGCAGTGCTAGAGATCTGGACACGGGGGAAGAGACCCAGTACTTC
>TRBJ2-6|TRBV7-9|.|few
CASSWPEGWGANVLTF
TGTGCCAGCAGCTGGCCTGAGGGATGGGGGGCCAACGTCCTGACTTTC
>TRBJ1-2|TRBV7-9|.|many
CASSLLGDYGYTF
TGTGCCAGCAGCTTACTGGGCGACTATGGCTACACCTTC
>TRBJ2-1|TRBV4-1|TRBD1|few
CASSQMDRGYEQFF
TGCGCCAGCAGCCAGATGGACAGGGGGTACGAGCAGTTCTTC
>TRBJ2-5|TRBV2|TRBD1|.
CASRPTGGAGETQYF
TGTGCCAGCAGGCCTACAGGGGGCGCGGGGGAGACCCAGTACTTC
>TRBJ1-1|TRBV5-1|.|.
CASSPQGAGNTEAFF
TGCGCCAGCAGCCCGCAGGGTGCGGGGAACACTGAAGCTTTCTTT
>TRBJ2-1|TRBV6-4|TRBD2|.
CASSDGSAGFSYNEQFF
TGTGCCAGCAGTGACGGTTCAGCGGGGTTCTCCTACAATGAGCAGTTCTTC
>TRBJ2-1|TRBV7-9|.|many
CASSLGGYEQFF
TGTGCCAGCAGCTTAGGGGGATATGAGCAGTTCTTC
>TRBJ2-1|TRBV20-1|TRBD1|few
CSALQQGNEQFF
TGCAGTGCGCTTCAACAGGGGAATGAGCAGTTCTTC
>TRBJ2-5|TRBV29-1|.|few
CSVAPGPTQAQETQYF
TGCAGCGTTGCCCCTGGACCCACACAGGCCCAAGAGACCCAGTACTTC
>TRBJ2-1|TRBV3-1|.|.
CASTGGFSTEQFF
TGTGCCAGCACAGGAGGGTTCAGCACTGAGCAGTTCTTC
>TRBJ2-1|TRBV7-8|.|few
CASSLSPSPGWEAVNEQFF
TGTGCCAGCAGCTTAAGTCCGTCACCAGGTTGGGAAGCGGTCAATGAGCAGTTCTTC
>TRBJ1-2|TRBV12-3/TRBV12-4|.|many
CASSFHGGNYGYTF
TGTGCCAGCAGTTTTCACGGGGGAAACTATGGCTACACCTTC
>TRBJ2-6|TRBV28|TRBD1|.
CASSTKTGARANVLTF
TGTGCCAGCAGTACCAAGACAGGGGCGAGAGCCAACGTCCTGACTTTC
>TRBJ2-7|TRBV7-3|.|.
CASSLGGDYEQYF
TGTGCCAGCAGCTTGGGCGGGGACTACGAGCAGTACTTC
>TRBJ2-1|TRBV5-6|TRBD2|.
CASSSSTSGSFNEQFF
TGTGCCAGCAGTTCTTCTACTAGCGGGAGTTTCAATGAGCAGTTCTTC
>TRBJ2-2|TRBV5-8|.|many
CASRSRAAGELFF
TGTGCCAGCAGGAGCAGGGCGGCCGGGGAGCTGTTTTTT
>TRBJ2-1|TRBV7-9|.|few
CASRFAGSNSYNEQFF
TGTGCCAGCAGGTTTGCGGGCAGCAACTCCTACAATGAGCAGTTCTTC
>TRBJ2-2|TRBV6-5|TRBD2|.
CASSYGTSGTGELFF
TGTGCCAGCAGTTACGGGACTAGCGGCACCGGGGAGCTGTTTTTT
>TRBJ2-1|TRBV20-1|.|.
CSATNGFRSYNEQFF
TGCAGTGCCACAAACGGCTTCAGGTCCTACAATGAGCAGTTCTTC
>TRBJ2-2|TRBV29-1|.|.
CSVEAGTTGELFF
TGCAGCGTTGAAGCGGGGACCACCGGGGAGCTGTTTTTT
>TRBJ2-2|TRBV7-3|.|few
CASSPRTGGAGELFF
TGTGCCAGCAGCCCTCGAACGGGGGGCGCCGGGGAGCTGTTTTTT
>TRBJ2-6|TRBV6-4|TRBD1|few
CASSDSPGGGGANVLTF
TGTGCCAGCAGTGACTCACCAGGGGGCGGTGGGGCCAACGTCCTGACTTTC
>TRBJ2-5|TRBV7-2|.|.
CASSEVRETQYF
TGTGCCAGCAGCGAGGTTAGAGAGACCCAGTACTTC
>TRBJ2-5|TRBV28|.|few
CASSETSEETQYF
TGTGCCAGCAGCGAAACTAGTGAAGAGACCCAGTACTTC
>TRBJ1-6|TRBV6-2/TRBV6-3|.|few
CASRSRGGSPLHF
TGTGCCAGCAGGAGCAGGGGCGGTTCACCCCTCCACTTT
>TRBJ1-4|TRBV7-6|TRBD1|many
CASSPGGTSEKLFF
TGTGCCAGCAGCCCAGGGGGGACAAGTGAAAAACTGTTTTTT
>TRBJ2-5|TRBV7-2|TRBD1|few
CASSLAGDREIQETQYF
TGTGCCAGCAGCTTAGCGGGGGACAGGGAAATCCAAGAGACCCAGTACTTC
>TRBJ2-1|TRBV7-9|TRBD2|many
CASSFPSTSGYYNEQFF
TGTGCCAGCAGCTTTCCCTCGACTAGCGGGTACTACAATGAGCAGTTCTTC
>TRBJ1-1|TRBV10-3|TRBD1|.
CAIGQGGTEAFF
TGTGCCATAGGACAGGGTGGGACTGAAGCTTTCTTT
>TRBJ2-1|TRBV29-1|.|many
CSVDGLSYNEQFF
TGCAGCGTTGACGGGCTCTCCTACAATGAGCAGTTCTTC
>TRBJ1-2|TRBV5-1|.|few
CASSSIGTGTGYTF
TGCGCCAGCAGCTCGATTGGGACGGGTACAGGCTACACCTTC
>TRBJ2-5|TRBV5-6|TRBD1|few
CASRRDREREETQYF
TGTGCCAGCAGGAGGGACAGGGAGAGAGAGGAGACCCAGTACTTC
>TRBJ2-1|TRBV7-9|.|few
CASSLYPRNEQFF
TGTGCCAGCAGCTTATATCCGAGGAATGAGCAGTTCTTC